These T cell receptor beta chains were read from a single sample in a study of cytomegalovirus exposure and HLA in healthy donors. This table comes from immunoSEQ multiplex PCR, and its TCRdb copy is limited to in-frame clones, with some not included. The sample shows fewer than 250,000 clones, under 90% of them seen only once. Sequencing was carried out using PBMCs. These receptor sequences come from a human donor in good health. The CDR3 runs from the conserved cysteine through the conserved F or W. A D gene is named only where the DNA matches it firmly. Not all rows give a size; the values are once, few, many and, for expanded clones, a class.

D: TRBD1
size: once
J: TRBJ1-1
V: TRBV19
CDR3: CASSIGTVNTEAFF
DNA: TGTGCCAGTAGTATCGGGACAGTGAACACTGAAGCTTTCTTT

D: TRBD2
size: once
J: TRBJ2-2
V: TRBV19
CDR3: CASRQRTSGRTHTGELFF
DNA: TGTGCCAGTAGACAAAGGACTAGCGGGAGGACACACACCGGGGAGCTGTTTTTT

D: .
size: .
J: TRBJ1-1
V: TRBV6-1
CDR3: CASSERAREDTEAFF
DNA: TGTGCCAGCAGTGAAAGGGCCAGGGAAGACACTGAAGCTTTCTTT

D: .
size: .
J: TRBJ2-5
V: TRBV7-8
CDR3: CASSFRGQAQETQYF
DNA: TGTGCCAGCAGCTTTCGTGGGCAGGCCCAAGAGACCCAGTACTTC

D: .
size: .
J: TRBJ2-1
V: TRBV9
CDR3: CASSVDGIFNNEQFF
DNA: TGTGCCAGCAGCGTAGATGGCATATTCAACAATGAGCAGTTCTTC

D: .
size: .
J: TRBJ1-1
V: TRBV28
CDR3: CASSLVERRSGTEAFF
DNA: TGTGCCAGCAGTTTAGTGGAGCGACGGTCGGGCACTGAAGCTTTCTTT

D: TRBD2
size: .
J: TRBJ2-7
V: TRBV10-3
CDR3: CAISDPGLAVNEQYF
DNA: TGTGCCATCAGTGACCCGGGACTAGCGGTTAACGAGCAGTACTTC

D: TRBD1
size: once
J: TRBJ2-5
V: TRBV7-9
CDR3: CASRPDRGGGETQYF
DNA: TGTGCCAGCAGGCCTGACAGGGGTGGGGGGGAGACCCAGTACTTC

D: .
size: .
J: TRBJ2-5
V: TRBV6-5
CDR3: CASSYSRSEETQYF
DNA: TGTGCCAGCAGTTACTCGAGGTCAGAAGAGACCCAGTACTTC

D: .
size: medium-sized
J: TRBJ1-1
V: TRBV14
CDR3: CASSQAGVTEAFF
DNA: TGTGCCAGCAGCCAAGCAGGCGTCACTGAAGCTTTCTTT

D: TRBD1
size: few
J: TRBJ1-5
V: TRBV5-1
CDR3: CASSPGQANQPQHF
DNA: TGCGCCAGCAGCCCGGGACAGGCTAATCAGCCCCAGCATTTT

D: .
size: .
J: TRBJ2-2
V: TRBV7-3
CDR3: CASSLKGGAGELFF
DNA: TGTGCCAGCAGCTTGAAAGGGGGGGCCGGGGAGCTGTTTTTT

D: TRBD2
size: .
J: TRBJ2-1
V: TRBV20-1
CDR3: CSAREGGEQFF
DNA: TGCAGTGCCAGGGAGGGCGGTGAGCAGTTCTTC

D: TRBD1
size: .
J: TRBJ1-1
V: TRBV30
CDR3: CAWREPGQGSAFF
DNA: TGTGCCTGGAGAGAGCCGGGACAGGGTTCAGCTTTCTTT

D: .
size: .
J: TRBJ2-7
V: TRBV4-3
CDR3: CASSQDYAGWYEQYF
DNA: TGCGCCAGCAGCCAAGACTATGCGGGGTGGTACGAGCAGTACTTC

D: TRBD1
size: .
J: TRBJ2-5
V: TRBV7-8
CDR3: CASSRGTGDEETQYF
DNA: TGTGCCAGCAGCCGCGGGACAGGGGACGAAGAGACCCAGTACTTC

D: TRBD2
size: .
J: TRBJ2-3
V: TRBV5-1
CDR3: CASTSIAGTSGDTQYF
DNA: TGCGCCAGCACCTCCATAGCGGGGACTAGTGGAGATACGCAGTATTTT

D: .
size: once
J: TRBJ2-1
V: TRBV4-1
CDR3: CASSQDVAYGSSYNEQFF
DNA: TGCGCCAGCAGCCAAGATGTCGCTTACGGGAGCTCCTACAATGAGCAGTTCTTC

D: TRBD2
size: .
J: TRBJ2-5
V: TRBV2
CDR3: CASRISGIQESQYF
DNA: TGTGCCAGCAGGATTAGCGGGATCCAAGAGTCCCAGTACTTC

D: TRBD2
size: .
J: TRBJ2-7
V: TRBV28
CDR3: CASSPTGLAGGEQYF
DNA: TGTGCCAGCAGTCCCACCGGACTAGCGGGAGGTGAGCAGTACTTC

D: .
size: .
J: TRBJ2-1
V: TRBV20-1
CDR3: CSARGSNEQFF
DNA: TGCAGTGCTAGAGGCAGCAATGAGCAGTTCTTC

D: .
size: .
J: TRBJ1-4
V: TRBV5-1
CDR3: CASSLAGAQEKLFF
DNA: TGCGCCAGCAGCTTGGCAGGGGCGCAAGAAAAACTGTTTTTT

D: .
size: once
J: TRBJ2-7
V: TRBV28
CDR3: CASSFTGQAYEQYF
DNA: TGTGCCAGCAGTTTTACGGGACAAGCGTACGAGCAGTACTTC

D: .
size: .
J: TRBJ2-2
V: TRBV7-6
CDR3: CASSIIPIGGTNTGELFF
DNA: TGTGCCAGCAGCATTATACCTATAGGGGGTACGAACACCGGGGAGCTGTTTTTT

D: TRBD1
size: .
J: TRBJ1-1
V: TRBV6-5
CDR3: CASSTHRTGGTEAFF
DNA: TGTGCCAGCAGTACTCATAGGACAGGGGGGACTGAAGCTTTCTTT

D: TRBD2
size: .
J: TRBJ2-3
V: TRBV7-3
CDR3: CASSSGLAGVDTQYF
DNA: TGTGCCAGCAGCTCCGGACTAGCGGGAGTGGATACGCAGTATTTT

D: .
size: few
J: TRBJ1-1
V: TRBV29-1
CDR3: CSVVAENTEAFF
DNA: TGCAGCGTTGTAGCAGAGAACACTGAAGCTTTCTTT

D: .
size: few
J: TRBJ1-6
V: TRBV6-5
CDR3: CASSRGKVGPLHF
DNA: TGTGCCAGCAGTAGAGGAAAAGTAGGACCCCTCCACTTT

D: TRBD1
size: few
J: TRBJ2-1
V: TRBV30
CDR3: CAWSDDPGQLNNEQFF
DNA: TGTGCCTGGAGTGACGATCCGGGACAGTTAAACAATGAGCAGTTCTTC

D: TRBD2
size: .
J: TRBJ2-1
V: TRBV5-1
CDR3: CASSLGRLSGSNEQFF
DNA: TGCGCCAGCAGCTTGGGTCGGCTTAGCGGGAGCAATGAGCAGTTCTTC

D: .
size: .
J: TRBJ2-5
V: TRBV7-9
CDR3: CASSLVGSREQYF
DNA: TGTGCCAGCAGCTTAGTCGGGTCGAGGGAGCAGTACTTC

D: .
size: .
J: TRBJ2-7
V: TRBV15
CDR3: CATSPGLVYEQYF
DNA: TGTGCCACCAGCCCGGGACTGGTCTACGAGCAGTACTTC

D: TRBD1
size: .
J: TRBJ1-1
V: TRBV29-1
CDR3: CSVEDLSMAGQGEAFF
DNA: TGCAGCGTTGAAGATCTATCTATGGCGGGACAGGGTGAAGCTTTCTTT

D: TRBD2
size: few
J: TRBJ2-7
V: TRBV7-8
CDR3: CASSLPGGRGYEQYF
DNA: TGTGCCAGCAGCCTCCCGGGCGGGAGGGGCTACGAGCAGTACTTC

D: .
size: .
J: TRBJ2-5
V: TRBV29-1
CDR3: CSAELAGIETQYF
DNA: TGCAGCGCAGAATTGGCAGGGATAGAGACCCAGTACTTC

D: .
size: .
J: TRBJ2-3
V: TRBV7-3
CDR3: CASSPGGRTDTQYF
DNA: TGTGCCAGCAGCCCCGGGGGGCGCACAGATACGCAGTATTTT

D: TRBD2
size: .
J: TRBJ2-3
V: TRBV6-6
CDR3: CASSLAGGVDTQYF
DNA: TGTGCCAGCAGCCTAGCGGGAGGGGTAGATACGCAGTATTTT

D: TRBD1
size: .
J: TRBJ2-7
V: TRBV15
CDR3: CATSREPGQGYEQYF
DNA: TGTGCCACCAGCAGAGAGCCGGGACAGGGCTACGAGCAGTACTTC

D: .
size: .
J: TRBJ2-7
V: TRBV6-6
CDR3: CASSLRQNEQYF
DNA: TGTGCCAGCAGTCTACGACAAAACGAGCAGTACTTC

D: TRBD2
size: .
J: TRBJ2-3
V: TRBV4-1
CDR3: CASTRPGGEGDTQYF
DNA: TGCGCCAGCACTAGACCGGGGGGTGAAGGGGATACGCAGTATTTT

D: .
size: .
J: TRBJ2-7
V: TRBV5-1
CDR3: CASSLLPYEQYF
DNA: TGCGCCAGCAGCTTGCTCCCCTACGAGCAGTACTTC

D: TRBD1
size: .
J: TRBJ1-4
V: TRBV18
CDR3: CASSPNPGQRNEKLFF
DNA: TGTGCCAGCTCACCTAATCCGGGACAGCGGAATGAAAAACTGTTTTTT

D: TRBD1
size: .
J: TRBJ1-1
V: TRBV5-1
CDR3: CASRSGTGGRWGTEAFF
DNA: TGCGCCAGCAGGTCGGGGACAGGGGGACGCTGGGGCACTGAAGCTTTCTTT

D: .
size: .
J: TRBJ2-3
V: TRBV27
CDR3: CASRTTSTDTQYF
DNA: TGTGCCAGCAGGACAACTAGCACAGATACGCAGTATTTT

D: .
size: .
J: TRBJ1-4
V: TRBV9
CDR3: CASSILRQAQSPRGYEKLFF
DNA: TGTGCCAGCAGTATACTGCGACAGGCACAAAGCCCGAGAGGTTATGAAAAACTGTTTTTT

D: TRBD2
size: .
J: TRBJ2-1
V: TRBV6-1
CDR3: CASSELAGVTVYNEQFF
DNA: TGTGCCAGCAGTGAACTAGCGGGAGTTACGGTCTACAATGAGCAGTTCTTC

D: TRBD2
size: .
J: TRBJ2-1
V: TRBV18
CDR3: CASSAGGGRYNEQFF
DNA: TGTGCCAGCTCCGCGGGAGGGGGACGCTACAATGAGCAGTTCTTC

D: .
size: .
J: TRBJ2-7
V: TRBV28
CDR3: CASSTLGGGSYEQYF
DNA: TGTGCCAGCAGTACTCTAGGAGGCGGATCCTACGAGCAGTACTTC

D: .
size: few
J: TRBJ2-5
V: TRBV14
CDR3: CASSQSLAVYQETQYF
DNA: TGTGCCAGCAGCCAATCGCTAGCTGTGTACCAAGAGACCCAGTACTTC

D: .
size: .
J: TRBJ2-7
V: TRBV4-2
CDR3: CASSHQDFADTAYEQYF
DNA: TGTGCCAGCAGCCATCAAGATTTCGCGGATACCGCCTACGAGCAGTACTTC

D: .
size: .
J: TRBJ1-4
V: TRBV4-3
CDR3: CASSQALFNEKLFF
DNA: TGCGCCAGCAGCCAAGCACTATTTAATGAAAAACTGTTTTTT

D: TRBD1
size: .
J: TRBJ2-3
V: TRBV7-9
CDR3: CASSLGTARSSTDTQYF
DNA: TGTGCCAGCAGCTTGGGGACAGCAAGATCTAGCACAGATACGCAGTATTTT

D: .
size: .
J: TRBJ2-5
V: TRBV9
CDR3: CASSVGYTQETQYF
DNA: TGTGCCAGCAGCGTAGGCTATACCCAAGAGACCCAGTACTTC